This is a list of T cell receptor beta chains from one sample in a study of shared clonotypes between healthy human individuals. TCRdb keeps only in-frame clones here, not all; method: immunoSEQ multiplex PCR. The table records 2 million to 3 million clones, roughly 92% of them present only once. Input material: naive CD4+ T cells sorted from blood. Receptor source: a man younger than 35 in good health. Each CDR3 is given without its conserved first and last residue.

V	J	length	CDR3
TRBV10-1	TRBJ2-3	14	ASSESSAGGRDTQY
TRBV7-2	TRBJ2-3	11	ASSLRRRDTQY
TRBV5-8	TRBJ1-1	16	ASSFFGGGGGPYTEAF
TRBV27	TRBJ2-5	13	ASSLSGGWKETQY
TRBV6-5	TRBJ2-5	13	ASRWGRVIQETQY
TRBV15	.	11	ATSSFTGSEQY
TRBV2	TRBJ1-1	11	ASWDRVGTEAF
TRBV10-1	TRBJ2-7	11	ASSEDPGGEQY
TRBV4-1	TRBJ2-5	17	ASSQGPPPDYTGWETQY
TRBV5-1	TRBJ2-5	12	ASPRQGLSETQY
TRBV6-5	TRBJ1-2	13	ASSYSVEGRGGYT
TRBV6-1	TRBJ1-5	12	ASRESDNSQPQH
TRBV2	TRBJ2-1	10	ASSDPGQGYF
TRBV2	TRBJ1-6	11	ASNAGINSPLH
TRBV7-9	TRBJ2-3	10	ASSLQTDTQY
TRBV6-6	TRBJ1-5	9	ASGRDQPQH
TRBV7-2	TRBJ2-7	13	ASSSRPDRASEQY
TRBV5-1	TRBJ1-1	12	ASTQGQTNTEAF
TRBV19	TRBJ1-1	12	ASSMGRGQGEAF
TRBV7-3	TRBJ2-1	14	ASSSLAGGPSIEQF
TRBV5-1	TRBJ1-5	13	ASSLGGDPNQPQH
TRBV29-1	TRBJ1-4	16	SVAMEGGYPPGNEKLF
TRBV11-2	TRBJ1-5	13	ASSLGQGSNQPQH
TRBV13	TRBJ1-5	14	ASSLGPRGSYQPQH
TRBV6-5	TRBJ2-5	13	ASSYSYGTQETQY
TRBV7-6	TRBJ2-7	15	ASSSGISGNRNYEQY
TRBV5-5	TRBJ1-4	15	ASSPGGTSLISEKLF
TRBV19	TRBJ1-5	12	ASRLTSNNQPQH
TRBV11-2	TRBJ2-2	15	ASSLGQGAPNTGELF
TRBV28	TRBJ2-2	14	ASSLVGGGAPGELF
TRBV9	TRBJ1-6	13	ASSARTGDNSPLH
TRBV4-1	TRBJ2-7	16	ASSQSRLGTGSSYEQY
TRBV6-6	TRBJ1-3	12	ASRPISSGNTIY
TRBV2	TRBJ1-6	13	ASSEGTEANSPLH
TRBV5-1	TRBJ2-2	12	ASSLAGSTGELF
TRBV2	TRBJ1-2	12	ASSEDRGLDGYT
TRBV12-5	TRBJ1-1	16	ASGLNPITRGLGTEAF
TRBV11-2	TRBJ2-2	12	ASSQDRPTGELF
TRBV6-1	TRBJ1-5	12	ASSEAPTNQPQH
TRBV7-8	TRBJ1-2	11	ASSLGGSYGYT
TRBV18	TRBJ2-5	10	ASSLDRETQY
TRBV28	TRBJ1-2	9	ASRKKYGYT
TRBV29-1	TRBJ2-1	11	SVHLGTYNEQF
TRBV2	TRBJ2-1	13	ASTTLAGGYNEQF
TRBV5-1	TRBJ2-1	10	ASSFSADEQF
TRBV10-3	TRBJ2-4	12	AISDEGAKNIQY
TRBV19	TRBJ1-4	12	ASTSGQGYEKLF
TRBV28	TRBJ1-1	10	ASILGPAEAF
TRBV5-1	TRBJ2-2	13	ASSLAPGNTGELF